The 3 T cell receptor beta chains presented below share a single source sample, sequenced in a study of control samples from healthy donors and cancer patients. Data came from immunoSEQ multiplex PCR; TCRdb stores just in-frame clones and leaves some out. The sample yields about 220,000 clones, 85% to 95% seen once. Sequenced input: blood. The receptors stem from a man aged 50 or older in good health.

This rearrangement joins TRBV24-1 to TRBJ1-3; a possible D gene is TRBD1 (6 bases). This CDR3 contains 16 residues. CDR1 and CDR2 from the germline V gene are KGHDR and SFDVKD. V lost 7 bases and J 0 bases, leaving 15 bases between the germline ends. The CDR3 loop reads CATRKQGGPSGNTIYF. CDR3 DNA: TGTGCCACCAGGAAACAGGGAGGGCCCTCTGGAAACACCATATATTTT.

This clone was detected once. The chain employs TRBV5-1 and TRBJ1-3; D remains ambiguous. V was clipped by 4 bases and J by 4 bases, with 12 bases between them. CDR1 SGHRS and CDR2 YFSETQ come from the germline V gene. There are 14 residues in the CDR3. Written as DNA, the CDR3 is TGCGCCAGCAGCGCGGCAACAGCCGGAAACACCATATATTTT. Translating it yields CASSAATAGNTIYF.

The chain couples TRBV5-1 to TRBJ1-3; D is perhaps TRBD1 (5 bases). CDR1 SGHRS and CDR2 YFSETQ come from the germline V gene. The CDR3 extends over 15 amino acids. Trimming cost V 2 bases and J 3 bases, with 12 bases left between them. In nucleotides, the CDR3 is TGCGCCAGCAGCTTAGGTCAGGGTTATGGAAACACCATATATTTT. Translation gives CASSLGQGYGNTIYF.